Sequencing of this T cell receptor beta chain was carried out in a study of CD8+ T cells in alopecia areata. Turning to the study itself: Treatment with tofacitinib (6 to 18 months) was followed by 6 months off drug.

A word on this clone: Its antigen is as yet unknown.

Isolated RNA was reverse transcribed into cDNA used as the sequencing template. Profiling relied on immunoSEQ multiplex PCR, and the TCRdb table lists in-frame clones only, not all of them. The top ten clones hold 10% of a sample with some 180,000 clones, 45% to 60% of them seen once. Treatment denoted: oral pan-JAK inhibitor, 5-10 mg twice daily. Overall study findings and caveats: Under tofacitinib, numerous expanded lesional clonotypes remained detectable in scalp and blood. Possibly because of HLA-related factors, TCR sharing was less clear across patients than in mice.

V was shortened by 4 bases and J by 5 bases, with 15 bases between the two germline ends. The germline CDR1 and CDR2 sequences are GTSNPN and SVGIG (reference sequence). There are 13 residues in the CDR3. This sequence joins TRBV30 and TRBJ2-7, with no clear D. The sample in question was CD8+ T cells sorted from blood, obtained at week 52, from a patient treated with tofacitinib. This TCR was recovered from a human donor with alopecia areata. CDR3 residues: CAWNPTIRNEQYF. The CDR3 coding sequence is TGTGCCTGGAACCCGACGATTAGGAACGAGCAGTACTTC. Based on the CDR3 plus reference TRBV30 and TRBJ2-7, the full variable domain is SQTIHQWPATLVQPVGSPLSLECTVEGTSNPNLYWYRQAAGRGLQLLFYSVGIGQISSEVPQNLSASRPQDRQFILSSKKLLLSDSGFYLCAWNPTIRNEQYFGPGTRLTVT.